Listed below are T cell receptor beta chains from one sample, sequenced in a study of OX40 agonist ivuxolimab in advanced cancers. Profiled with immunoSEQ multiplex PCR; TCRdb holds only in-frame clones, not every one. The table includes tens of thousands of clones, 88% detected once. The material sequenced was CD4+ or CD8+ T cells sorted from blood, taken in a trial of the OX40 agonist ivuxolimab. These receptor sequences come from an adult with an advanced solid tumor such as melanoma, head and neck, liver or kidney cancer. The CDR3 runs from the conserved cysteine through the conserved F or W. D genes are given only for firm matches. Only part of the rows carry a size: once, few, many, or a class if the clone is expanded.

clone size: -; J gene: TRBJ2-7; V gene: TRBV6-1; D gene: -; CDR3 DNA: TGTGCCAGCAGTGAACAGGAGAGCTCCTACGAGCAGTACTTC; CDR3 protein: CASSEQESSYEQYF
clone size: -; J gene: TRBJ1-3; V gene: TRBV15; D gene: -; CDR3 DNA: TGTGCCACCAGCAGCGGGGGCGGAAACACCATATATTTT; CDR3 protein: CATSSGGGNTIYF
clone size: -; J gene: TRBJ2-7; V gene: TRBV7-4; D gene: TRBD2; CDR3 DNA: TGTGCCAGCAGCTTTGTGACTAGCGGAACTCACGCCTACGAGCAGTACTTC; CDR3 protein: CASSFVTSGTHAYEQYF
clone size: -; J gene: TRBJ2-7; V gene: TRBV30; D gene: -; CDR3 DNA: TGTGCCTGGAGTATTCACGAGCAGTACTTC; CDR3 protein: CAWSIHEQYF
clone size: -; J gene: TRBJ2-6; V gene: TRBV6-7; D gene: TRBD1; CDR3 DNA: TGTGCCAGCAGTTACTCCGGGACAGGGCACTCTGGGGCCAACGTCCTGACTTTC; CDR3 protein: CASSYSGTGHSGANVLTF
clone size: -; J gene: TRBJ2-7; V gene: TRBV27; D gene: TRBD1; CDR3 DNA: TGTGCCAGCAGTGCGACCCGGGACAGGAGTGACTACGAGCAGTACTTC; CDR3 protein: CASSATRDRSDYEQYF
clone size: -; J gene: TRBJ2-7; V gene: TRBV18; D gene: TRBD1; CDR3 DNA: TGTGCCAGCTCACCGGGACAGGCTAAATACGAGCAGTACTTC; CDR3 protein: CASSPGQAKYEQYF
clone size: -; J gene: TRBJ2-2; V gene: TRBV5-5; D gene: -; CDR3 DNA: TGTGCCAGCGGAACCGACCAACTCCGCAGCACCGGGGAGCTGTTTTTT; CDR3 protein: CASGTDQLRSTGELFF
clone size: once; J gene: TRBJ2-1; V gene: TRBV29-1; D gene: TRBD1; CDR3 DNA: TGCAGCGTGAAGGACAGGGGCGAATACAATGAGCAGTTCTTC; CDR3 protein: CSVKDRGEYNEQFF
clone size: -; J gene: TRBJ2-7; V gene: TRBV6-5; D gene: -; CDR3 DNA: TGTGCCAGCAGACCCGGAGGGTCTTGGTACGAGCAGTACTTC; CDR3 protein: CASRPGGSWYEQYF
clone size: -; J gene: TRBJ2-7; V gene: TRBV27; D gene: TRBD1; CDR3 DNA: TGTGCCAGCAGTAAATACCGGGACAGGGACGAGCAGTACTTC; CDR3 protein: CASSKYRDRDEQYF
clone size: few; J gene: TRBJ1-2; V gene: TRBV2; D gene: -; CDR3 DNA: TGTGCCAGCAACGATCTAAACTATGGCTACACCTTC; CDR3 protein: CASNDLNYGYTF
clone size: -; J gene: TRBJ2-1; V gene: TRBV4-3; D gene: -; CDR3 DNA: TGCGCCAGCAGCCAAGCTGGGGGCCCATCCTACAATGAGCAGTTCTTC; CDR3 protein: CASSQAGGPSYNEQFF
clone size: -; J gene: TRBJ2-2; V gene: TRBV7-6; D gene: TRBD2; CDR3 DNA: TGTGCCAGCAGCTTTGGTTCCCTAGCGGGAAGAGTGGCCGGGGAGCTGTTTTTT; CDR3 protein: CASSFGSLAGRVAGELFF
clone size: -; J gene: TRBJ2-1; V gene: TRBV9; D gene: TRBD1; CDR3 DNA: TGTGCCAGCAGCGCAAGGACAGGGCGGCATGAGCAGTTCTTC; CDR3 protein: CASSARTGRHEQFF
clone size: -; J gene: TRBJ2-2; V gene: TRBV6-5; D gene: -; CDR3 DNA: TGTGCCAGCAGTTACTCTAAGAGGAAGAACACCGGGGAGCTGTTTTTT; CDR3 protein: CASSYSKRKNTGELFF
clone size: -; J gene: TRBJ2-4; V gene: TRBV14; D gene: TRBD2; CDR3 DNA: TGTGCCAGCAGCCTCGGGGGACTAGCGAAAGCCAAAAACATTCAGTACTTC; CDR3 protein: CASSLGGLAKAKNIQYF
clone size: -; J gene: TRBJ1-2; V gene: TRBV6-5; D gene: TRBD1; CDR3 DNA: TGTGCCAGCAGTTACTCGATTGACAGGGTATATGGCTACACCTTC; CDR3 protein: CASSYSIDRVYGYTF
clone size: -; J gene: TRBJ2-1; V gene: TRBV18; D gene: -; CDR3 DNA: TGTGCCAGCTCACCACCTACAGCAAGTGAGCAGTTCTTC; CDR3 protein: CASSPPTASEQFF
clone size: -; J gene: TRBJ2-4; V gene: TRBV11-3; D gene: -; CDR3 DNA: TGTGCCAGCAGTCAAGCTTACAGTGGGATAGCCAAAAACATTCAGTACTTC; CDR3 protein: CASSQAYSGIAKNIQYF
clone size: few; J gene: TRBJ2-3; V gene: TRBV4-1; D gene: -; CDR3 DNA: TGCGCCAGCAGCCAAGTTGATGATTCGCGGGAAGACTCTTATACGCAGTATTTT; CDR3 protein: CASSQVDDSREDSYTQYF
clone size: -; J gene: TRBJ2-5; V gene: TRBV6-5; D gene: -; CDR3 DNA: TGTGCCAGCAGTGATTTCAAGACCCAGTACTTC; CDR3 protein: CASSDFKTQYF
clone size: -; J gene: TRBJ1-3; V gene: TRBV6-5; D gene: -; CDR3 DNA: TGTGCCAGCAGTTACAAGGCCCCGGGGGAAAACACCATATATTTT; CDR3 protein: CASSYKAPGENTIYF
clone size: -; J gene: TRBJ2-2; V gene: TRBV7-9; D gene: TRBD2; CDR3 DNA: TGTGCCAGCAGCTTAGTAGCGGGAGCGCGGGAGCTGTTTTTT; CDR3 protein: CASSLVAGARELFF
clone size: -; J gene: TRBJ2-2; V gene: TRBV7-8; D gene: TRBD1; CDR3 DNA: TGTGCCAGTCAACAGGGGGCAAGCACCGGGGAGCTGTTTTTT; CDR3 protein: CASQQGASTGELFF
clone size: -; J gene: TRBJ2-6; V gene: TRBV5-4; D gene: -; CDR3 DNA: TGTGCCAGCAGCTTGGGCGGCTCTGGGGCCAACGTCCTGACTTTC; CDR3 protein: CASSLGGSGANVLTF
clone size: -; J gene: TRBJ2-2; V gene: TRBV9; D gene: -; CDR3 DNA: TGTGCCAGCAGCAACCATTTAGCTGGGATCACGACGAACACCGGGGAGCTGTTTTTT; CDR3 protein: CASSNHLAGITTNTGELFF
clone size: -; J gene: TRBJ2-5; V gene: TRBV7-3; D gene: TRBD2; CDR3 DNA: TGTGCCAGCAGCCCACTAGCGGGGGGCGCCCAGACCCAAGAGACCCAGTACTTC; CDR3 protein: CASSPLAGGAQTQETQYF
clone size: -; J gene: TRBJ1-1; V gene: TRBV11-3; D gene: -; CDR3 DNA: TGTGCCAGCAGCTGGACAGTGAACACTGAAGCTTTCTTT; CDR3 protein: CASSWTVNTEAFF
clone size: -; J gene: TRBJ1-6; V gene: TRBV7-8; D gene: -; CDR3 DNA: TGTGCCAGCAGACGAGGAAGCTCCTATAATTCACCCCTCCACTTT; CDR3 protein: CASRRGSSYNSPLHF
clone size: -; J gene: TRBJ2-3; V gene: TRBV6-1; D gene: -; CDR3 DNA: TGTGCCAGCAGCGGTCAGTTGACAGATACGCAGTATTTT; CDR3 protein: CASSGQLTDTQYF
clone size: -; J gene: TRBJ2-7; V gene: TRBV6-5; D gene: -; CDR3 DNA: TGTGCCAGCAGTTCTCTGGAGGCGGCCGTCGAGCAGTACTTC; CDR3 protein: CASSSLEAAVEQYF
clone size: -; J gene: TRBJ2-3; V gene: TRBV7-9; D gene: -; CDR3 DNA: TGTGCCAGCAGCGTATTTCGGGCGGGGTCCACAGATACGCAGTATTTT; CDR3 protein: CASSVFRAGSTDTQYF
clone size: -; J gene: TRBJ2-3; V gene: TRBV5-8; D gene: -; CDR3 DNA: -; CDR3 protein: CASSFGPGDLDTQYF
clone size: -; J gene: TRBJ1-1; V gene: TRBV7-9; D gene: -; CDR3 DNA: TGTGCCAGCAGCTTTGTCACAGGGCGCACTGAAGCTTTCTTT; CDR3 protein: CASSFVTGRTEAFF
clone size: -; J gene: TRBJ2-1; V gene: TRBV9; D gene: TRBD2; CDR3 DNA: TGTGCCAGCAGCGAGATGGCGGGGGGACCCAATGAGCAGTTCTTC; CDR3 protein: CASSEMAGGPNEQFF
clone size: -; J gene: TRBJ1-2; V gene: TRBV21-1; D gene: -; CDR3 DNA: TGTGCCAGCAGCACGGGACAGGCGCCCCAGAGCTACACCTTC; CDR3 protein: CASSTGQAPQSYTF
clone size: -; J gene: TRBJ2-3; V gene: TRBV7-2; D gene: -; CDR3 DNA: TGTGCCAGCAGCTTTGGGTTCGGGGGGCCTAGCACAGATACGCAGTATTTT; CDR3 protein: CASSFGFGGPSTDTQYF
clone size: -; J gene: TRBJ2-1; V gene: TRBV27; D gene: TRBD2; CDR3 DNA: TGTGCCAGCAGCCCCGTAGCGGGTGAGCAGTTCTTC; CDR3 protein: CASSPVAGEQFF
clone size: few; J gene: TRBJ2-3; V gene: TRBV19; D gene: -; CDR3 DNA: TGTGCCAGTAGTACCCCGGGCCCGACTGGGGATACGCAGTATTTT; CDR3 protein: CASSTPGPTGDTQYF
clone size: -; J gene: TRBJ2-1; V gene: TRBV5-1; D gene: -; CDR3 DNA: TGCGCCAGCAGCCCGCTCCCCCGGTGGCGTCCTAGCTCCTACAATGAGCAGTTCTTC; CDR3 protein: CASSPLPRWRPSSYNEQFF
clone size: -; J gene: TRBJ2-5; V gene: TRBV5-8; D gene: -; CDR3 DNA: TGTGCCAGCAGCCGTGACAGGTTTGCGCAGTACTTC; CDR3 protein: CASSRDRFAQYF
clone size: -; J gene: TRBJ1-1; V gene: TRBV6-6; D gene: -; CDR3 DNA: TGTGCCAGCAGACAAGAAAGGCCTGAAGCTTTCTTT; CDR3 protein: CASRQERPEAFF